The clone carrying this TCR beta chain showed up just once. The CDR3 has 16 residues. Trimming removed 0 bases at V and 8 bases at J, with 17 bases between. Germline CDR1 is MNHEY and CDR2 is SVGEGT. The sample belongs to a study of blood T cell repertoires in COVID-19. The overall study: Acute-phase and convalescent COVID-19 samples originated in the United States, Italy and Spain. T cells, B-cell-depleted T cells, or PBMCs supplied cDNA or gDNA.

Original processing notes: Amplification with reference gene primers provided the estimates of nucleated cell counts. TCRdb's table, derived via immunoSEQ multiplex PCR, lists solely in-frame clones and lacks some. Clonal size and the V and J genes are those of that table, whereas D and trimming came from the DNA. In the table there are approximately 120,000 clones, 85% of which are singletons. The chain couples TRBV6-2 or TRBV6-3 to TRBJ2-4, with a possible D match to TRBD1 (6 bases). This clonotype originated in a man aged 80 or over with active or convalescent COVID-19. The sequencing input was peripheral blood. The CDR3 DNA reads as TGTGCCAGCAGTTACTCGCTGGGGGCTGAGGTATACATTCAGTACTTC. Amino acid sequence: CASSYSLGAEVYIQYF.